A selection of T cell receptor beta chains follows, all from one sample in a study of OX40 agonist ivuxolimab in advanced cancers. The table came from immunoSEQ multiplex PCR; TCRdb's copy has only in-frame clones and leaves some out. This table holds some 31,000 clones, approximately 89% found once. Sequencing was performed on CD4+ or CD8+ T cells sorted from blood, taken in a trial of the OX40 agonist ivuxolimab. The receptors were sampled from an adult with an advanced solid tumor such as melanoma, head and neck, liver or kidney cancer. CDR3s include the opening cysteine and the closing phenylalanine or tryptophan. Each record gives: CDR3 protein, J gene, V gene.

CDR3aa: CASSVQTGALSYEQYF
j_gene: TRBJ2-7
v_gene: TRBV9

CDR3aa: CSVQGLAAYEQYF
j_gene: TRBJ2-7
v_gene: TRBV29-1

CDR3aa: CASSEGLGRGNTIYF
j_gene: TRBJ1-3
v_gene: TRBV6-1

CDR3aa: CARTWREGSTQYF
j_gene: TRBJ2-3
v_gene: TRBV2

CDR3aa: CASSSRTSGRASYNEQFF
j_gene: TRBJ2-1
v_gene: TRBV7-9

CDR3aa: CASSLGAGSSYEQYF
j_gene: TRBJ2-7
v_gene: TRBV4-1

CDR3aa: CASDEDPLSTEAFF
j_gene: TRBJ1-1
v_gene: TRBV6-1

CDR3aa: CASSQERDQPQHF
j_gene: TRBJ1-5
v_gene: TRBV14

CDR3aa: CASSPSWTGTTGELFF
j_gene: TRBJ2-2
v_gene: TRBV11-3

CDR3aa: CASSSSREYYGYTF
j_gene: TRBJ1-2
v_gene: TRBV5-1

CDR3aa: CSVDPPRPRGWDTEAFF
j_gene: TRBJ1-1
v_gene: TRBV29-1

CDR3aa: CASRPRDGNQPQHF
j_gene: TRBJ1-5
v_gene: TRBV6-6

CDR3aa: CASSVTLRGVDNQPQHF
j_gene: TRBJ1-5
v_gene: TRBV6-1

CDR3aa: CASSPRQGADTQYF
j_gene: TRBJ2-3
v_gene: TRBV19

CDR3aa: CASSKRSADTQYF
j_gene: TRBJ2-3
v_gene: TRBV19

CDR3aa: CASSQDPRGSGNTIYF
j_gene: TRBJ1-3
v_gene: TRBV4-1

CDR3aa: CSVDSQSGYEQYF
j_gene: TRBJ2-7
v_gene: TRBV29-1

CDR3aa: CASSMSLDTEAFF
j_gene: TRBJ1-1
v_gene: TRBV18

CDR3aa: CASSSRGLGQVYNGYTF
j_gene: TRBJ1-2
v_gene: TRBV5-1

CDR3aa: CASSLERVPNEQFF
j_gene: TRBJ2-1
v_gene: TRBV7-2

CDR3aa: CASLRGDRGLFQPQHF
j_gene: TRBJ1-5
v_gene: TRBV28

CDR3aa: CASSFQGAPYGYTF
j_gene: TRBJ1-2
v_gene: TRBV2

CDR3aa: CAINGGTTGSNQPQHF
j_gene: TRBJ1-5
v_gene: TRBV5-1

CDR3aa: CASSSRWRQPPSGTDTQYF
j_gene: TRBJ2-3
v_gene: TRBV5-1

CDR3aa: CASSTGGYEQYF
j_gene: TRBJ2-7
v_gene: TRBV10-2

CDR3aa: CASSSPGLAGGLNEQFF
j_gene: TRBJ2-1
v_gene: TRBV27

CDR3aa: CAISDVVGTSYNEQFF
j_gene: TRBJ2-1
v_gene: TRBV10-3

CDR3aa: CATALGPYNSPLHF
j_gene: TRBJ1-6
v_gene: TRBV19

CDR3aa: CASSIGRVDQPQHF
j_gene: TRBJ1-5
v_gene: TRBV19

CDR3aa: CASSPTGANYGYTF
j_gene: TRBJ1-2
v_gene: TRBV6-1

CDR3aa: CASTTGGATQYF
j_gene: TRBJ2-5
v_gene: TRBV28

CDR3aa: CASSPGQGGGKLFF
j_gene: TRBJ1-4
v_gene: TRBV9

CDR3aa: CASSLDLDQPQHF
j_gene: TRBJ1-5
v_gene: TRBV11-3

CDR3aa: CASSAWDSEKLFF
j_gene: TRBJ1-4
v_gene: TRBV2

CDR3aa: CAISVEGTGNSPLHF
j_gene: TRBJ1-6
v_gene: TRBV10-3

CDR3aa: CATSVGLAGSYNEQFF
j_gene: TRBJ2-1
v_gene: TRBV15

CDR3aa: CASSFPTSGSSYNEQFF
j_gene: TRBJ2-1
v_gene: TRBV7-9

CDR3aa: CASSWGTGTSGTGEQYF
j_gene: TRBJ2-7
v_gene: TRBV5-1

CDR3aa: CASNKGEDTEAFF
j_gene: TRBJ1-1
v_gene: TRBV5-1

CDR3aa: CASSSNSGSNNEQFF
j_gene: TRBJ2-1
v_gene: TRBV11-3

CDR3aa: CASSEGLAGVGDGELFF
j_gene: TRBJ2-2
v_gene: TRBV6-1

CDR3aa: CASSPDLTGTQYF
j_gene: TRBJ2-5
v_gene: TRBV18